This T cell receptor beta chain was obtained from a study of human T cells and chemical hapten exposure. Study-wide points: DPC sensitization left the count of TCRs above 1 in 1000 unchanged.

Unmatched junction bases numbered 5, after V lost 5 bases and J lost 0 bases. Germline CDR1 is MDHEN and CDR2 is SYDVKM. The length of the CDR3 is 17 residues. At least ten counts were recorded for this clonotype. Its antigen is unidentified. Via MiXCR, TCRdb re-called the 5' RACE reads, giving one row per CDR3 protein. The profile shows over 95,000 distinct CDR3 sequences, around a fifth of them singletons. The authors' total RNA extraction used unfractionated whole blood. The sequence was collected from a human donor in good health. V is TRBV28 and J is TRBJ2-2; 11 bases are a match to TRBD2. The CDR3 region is CASSILAGGTNTGELFF. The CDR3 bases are TGTGCCAGCAGTATATTAGCGGGAGGGACGAACACCGGGGAGCTGTTTTTT.